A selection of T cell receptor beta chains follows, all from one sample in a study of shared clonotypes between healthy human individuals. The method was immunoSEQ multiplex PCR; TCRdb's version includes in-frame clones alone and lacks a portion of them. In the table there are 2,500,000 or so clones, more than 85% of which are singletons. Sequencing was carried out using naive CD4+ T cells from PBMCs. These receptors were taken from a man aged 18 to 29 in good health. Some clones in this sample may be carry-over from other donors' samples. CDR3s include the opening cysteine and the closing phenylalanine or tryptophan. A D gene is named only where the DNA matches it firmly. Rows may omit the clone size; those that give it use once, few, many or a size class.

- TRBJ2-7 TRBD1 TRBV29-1 CSAIPGDSTYEQYF TGCAGCGCCATCCCAGGGGACAGTACCTACGAGCAGTACTTC
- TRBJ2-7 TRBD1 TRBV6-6 CASSRPRGQSSYEQYF TGTGCCAGCAGCCGCCCGAGGGGGCAGAGCTCCTACGAGCAGTACTTC
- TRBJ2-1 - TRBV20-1 CSTTRNEQLF TGCAGTACGACCCGGAATGAGCAGCTCTTC
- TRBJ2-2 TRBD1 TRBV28 CASSSGTGFTGELFF TGTGCCAGCAGTTCCGGGACAGGGTTCACCGGGGAGCTGTTTTTT
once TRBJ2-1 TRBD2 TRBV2 CASRYGGAGGNEQFF TGTGCCAGCAGATACGGGGGAGCGGGAGGCAATGAGCAGTTCTTC
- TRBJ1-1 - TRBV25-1 CASSAYHQGTTEAFF TGTGCCAGCAGTGCCTACCACCAGGGCACCACTGAAGCTTTCTTT
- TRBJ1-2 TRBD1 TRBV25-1 CASSETGDYGYTF TGTGCCAGCAGTGAAACAGGGGACTATGGCTACACCTTC
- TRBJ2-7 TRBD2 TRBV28 CAALAGAYETYEQYF TGTGCCGCACTAGCGGGAGCCTACGAGACTTACGAGCAGTACTTC
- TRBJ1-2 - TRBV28 CASSFGRNYGYTF TGTGCCAGCAGTTTTGGCAGAAACTATGGCTACACCTTC
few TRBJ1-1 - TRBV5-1 CASSSHSGTEAFF TGCGCCAGCAGCTCCCACTCTGGCACTGAAGCTTTCTTT
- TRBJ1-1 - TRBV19 CASSIVFWGKYTEAFF TGTGCCAGTAGTATAGTCTTTTGGGGGAAGTACACTGAAGCTTTCTTT
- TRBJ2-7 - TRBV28 CASSWDISYEQYF TGTGCCAGCAGTTGGGACATTTCCTACGAGCAGTACTTC
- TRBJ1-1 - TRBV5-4 CASSFPAGGNTEAFF TGTGCCAGCAGCTTCCCAGCGGGAGGAAACACTGAAGCTTTCTTT
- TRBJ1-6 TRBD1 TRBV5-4 CASSLPGGAFSPLHF TGTGCCAGCAGCTTGCCAGGGGGTGCCTTTTCACCCCTCCACTTT
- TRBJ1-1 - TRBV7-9 CASSHGGRGDTEAFF TGTGCCAGCAGTCACGGGGGCAGGGGCGACACTGAAGCTTTCTTT